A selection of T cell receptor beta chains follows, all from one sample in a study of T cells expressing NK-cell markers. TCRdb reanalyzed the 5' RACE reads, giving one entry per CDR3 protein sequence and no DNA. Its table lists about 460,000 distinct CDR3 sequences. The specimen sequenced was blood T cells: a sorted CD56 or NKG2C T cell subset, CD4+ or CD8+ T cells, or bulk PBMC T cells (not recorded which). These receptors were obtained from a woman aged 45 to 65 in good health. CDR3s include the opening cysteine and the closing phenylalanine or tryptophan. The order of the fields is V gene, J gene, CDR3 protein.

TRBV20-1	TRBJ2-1	CSAPRDVDNEQFF
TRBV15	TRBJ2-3	CATSRGQGNTQYF
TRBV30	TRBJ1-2	CAWTDRTYGYTF
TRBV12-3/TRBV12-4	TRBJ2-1	CASSRTGQSNEQFF
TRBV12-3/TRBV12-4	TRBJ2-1	CASSPKAGGLSLMANEQFF
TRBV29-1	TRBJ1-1	CSVEGRGALRNTEAFF
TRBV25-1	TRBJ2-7	CASSDHRLAGGPEQYF
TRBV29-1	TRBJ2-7	CSVSPGRDRVREQYF
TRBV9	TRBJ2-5	CASSTRTGRGETQYF
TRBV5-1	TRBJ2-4	CASSLAGAGGGYDIQYF
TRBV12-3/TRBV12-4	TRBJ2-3	CASSWGGRTNTRYF
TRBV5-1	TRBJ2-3	CASSETSEKTDTQYF
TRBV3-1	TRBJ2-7	CASRLAGEAREQYF
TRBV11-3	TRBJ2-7	CASSRHLYGEQYF
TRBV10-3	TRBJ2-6	CAINPTGDGHGANVLTF
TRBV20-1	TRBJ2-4	CSARADGGTLENALQYF
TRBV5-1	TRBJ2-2	CASSSGLAGNTGELFF
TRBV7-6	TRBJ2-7	CASSLGAAENEQYF
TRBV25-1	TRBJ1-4	CATGGLTNEKLFF
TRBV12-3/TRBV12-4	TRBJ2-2	CASSFNSGVTGELFF
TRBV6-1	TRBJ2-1	CASTETLYNEQFF
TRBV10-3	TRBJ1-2	CAISRPGTAADYGYTF
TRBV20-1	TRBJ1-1	CSARSPAGPEAFF
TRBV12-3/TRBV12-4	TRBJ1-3	CASRVGGGGADGNTIYF
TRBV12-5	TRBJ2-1	CASGLVGSAGTEQFF
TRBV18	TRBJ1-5	CASSPLHDSNQPQHF
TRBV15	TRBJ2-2	CATSRRSSGKNTGELFF
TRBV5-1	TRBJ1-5	CASSNGQGDDQPQHF
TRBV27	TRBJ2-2	CASSPGRAPASPFSNTGELFF
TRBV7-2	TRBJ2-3	CASSPVGGTSTDTQYF
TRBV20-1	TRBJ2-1	CSAGEGTSGSPKQFF